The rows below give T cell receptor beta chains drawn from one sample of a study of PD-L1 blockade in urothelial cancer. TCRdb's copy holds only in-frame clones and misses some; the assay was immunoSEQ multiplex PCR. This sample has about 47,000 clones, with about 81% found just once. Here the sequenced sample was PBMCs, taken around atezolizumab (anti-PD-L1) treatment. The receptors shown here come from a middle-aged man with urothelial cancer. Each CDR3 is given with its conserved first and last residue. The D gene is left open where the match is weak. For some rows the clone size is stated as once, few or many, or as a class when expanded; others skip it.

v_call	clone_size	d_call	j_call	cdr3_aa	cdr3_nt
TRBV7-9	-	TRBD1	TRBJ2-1	CASSRTGPRDEQFF	TGTGCCAGCAGCCGGACAGGGCCCCGGGATGAGCAGTTCTTC
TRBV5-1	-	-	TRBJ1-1	CASSLQGPNTEAFF	TGCGCCAGCAGCTTGCAGGGGCCGAACACTGAAGCTTTCTTT
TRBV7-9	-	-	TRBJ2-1	CASSSAVGYNEQFF	TGTGCCAGCAGTTCAGCGGTAGGTTACAATGAGCAGTTCTTC
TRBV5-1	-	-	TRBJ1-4	CASSLDGKKNEKLFF	TGCGCCAGCAGCTTGGATGGCAAAAAAAATGAAAAACTGTTTTTT
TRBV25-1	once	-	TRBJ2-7	CASTQGGSYEQYF	TGTGCCAGCACCCAAGGAGGGTCCTACGAGCAGTACTTC
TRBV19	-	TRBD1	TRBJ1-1	CASSLQGANTEAFF	TGTGCCAGTAGTTTACAGGGGGCGAACACTGAAGCTTTCTTT
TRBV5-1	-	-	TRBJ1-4	CASSYSGATNEKLFF	TGCGCCAGCAGCTACTCCGGTGCAACTAATGAAAAACTGTTTTTT
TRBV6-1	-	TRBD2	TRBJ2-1	CASRLLAGGYNEQFF	TGTGCCAGCAGATTACTAGCGGGGGGGTACAATGAGCAGTTCTTC
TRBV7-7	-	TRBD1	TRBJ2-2	CASSRTGGFTGELFF	TGTGCTAGCAGTCGGACAGGGGGCTTCACCGGGGAGCTGTTTTTT
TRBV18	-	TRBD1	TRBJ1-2	CASSPARDRGLNGYTF	TGTGCCAGCTCACCCGCTCGGGACAGGGGCCTTAATGGCTACACCTTC
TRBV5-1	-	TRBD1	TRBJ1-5	CASSLTYTGGGQPQHF	TGCGCCAGCAGCCTAACCTACACAGGGGGAGGACAGCCCCAGCATTTT
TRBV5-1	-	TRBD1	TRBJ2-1	CASSSQTGGSYNEQFF	TGCGCCAGCAGCTCGCAGACAGGGGGCTCCTACAATGAGCAGTTCTTC
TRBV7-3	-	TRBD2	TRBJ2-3	CASSLTRERTDTQYF	TGTGCCAGCAGCTTAACGCGGGAGCGCACAGATACGCAGTATTTT
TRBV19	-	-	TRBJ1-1	CASSIYGVVNTEAFF	TGTGCCAGTAGTATCTACGGGGTGGTGAACACTGAAGCTTTCTTT
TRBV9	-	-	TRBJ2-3	CASSLSRDTQYF	TGTGCCAGCAGCCTATCTCGAGATACGCAGTATTTT
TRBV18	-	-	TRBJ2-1	CASSPSGNEQFF	TGTGCCAGCTCACCTTCCGGCAATGAGCAGTTCTTC
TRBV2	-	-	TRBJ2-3	CASSDPSSTDTQYF	TGTGCCAGCAGTGATCCCTCTAGCACAGATACGCAGTATTTT
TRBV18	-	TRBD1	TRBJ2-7	CASSLRQGQVYEQYF	TGTGCCAGCTCACTCCGACAGGGACAGGTTTACGAGCAGTACTTC
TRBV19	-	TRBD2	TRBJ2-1	CASSPGTSGSSEQFF	TGTGCCAGTAGTCCGGGGACTAGCGGGAGTAGTGAGCAGTTCTTC
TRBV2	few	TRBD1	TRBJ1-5	CASSVETGGNQPQHF	TGTGCCAGCAGTGTCGAGACAGGGGGCAATCAGCCCCAGCATTTT
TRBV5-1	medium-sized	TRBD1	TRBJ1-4	CASSLFGTGGNEKLFF	TGCGCCAGCAGCTTGTTTGGGACAGGCGGAAATGAAAAACTGTTTTTT
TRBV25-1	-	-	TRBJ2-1	CASSEQGTTLSYNEQFF	TGTGCCAGCAGTGAACAGGGGACTACCCTCTCCTACAATGAGCAGTTCTTC
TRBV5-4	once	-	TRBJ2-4	CASSAGGLKNIQYF	TGTGCCAGCAGCGCAGGGGGACTCAAAAACATTCAGTACTTC
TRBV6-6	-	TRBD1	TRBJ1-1	CASSPRQGAAEAFF	TGTGCCAGCAGCCCAAGACAGGGGGCGGCTGAAGCTTTCTTT
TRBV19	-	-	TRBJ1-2	CASRRTELDYGYTF	TGTGCCAGTAGGAGGACAGAGCTTGACTATGGCTACACCTTC
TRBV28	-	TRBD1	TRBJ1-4	CASRNRGPYSNEKLFF	TGTGCCAGCAGGAACAGGGGACCATATTCTAATGAAAAACTGTTTTTT
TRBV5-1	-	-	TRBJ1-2	CASSLALAGDYGYTF	TGCGCCAGCAGCTTGGCCCTGGCAGGGGACTATGGCTACACCTTC
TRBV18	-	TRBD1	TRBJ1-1	CASSPLGTGGRGTEAFF	TGTGCCAGCTCACCCCTCGGGACAGGGGGCCGGGGCACTGAAGCTTTCTTT
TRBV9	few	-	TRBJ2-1	CASSVAGTLNEQFF	TGTGCCAGCAGCGTAGCGGGGACACTCAATGAGCAGTTCTTC
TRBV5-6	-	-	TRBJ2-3	CASSSWSVDTQYF	TGTGCCAGCAGCAGCTGGTCTGTGGATACGCAGTATTTT
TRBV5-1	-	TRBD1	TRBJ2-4	CASSYDIGTEYIQYF	TGCGCCAGCAGCTATGATATCGGGACAGAATACATTCAGTACTTC
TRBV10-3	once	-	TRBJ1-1	CAISPKQGPNTEAFF	TGTGCCATCAGCCCCAAGCAGGGCCCGAACACTGAAGCTTTCTTT
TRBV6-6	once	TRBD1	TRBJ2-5	CASSSGQGSETQYF	TGTGCCAGCAGCTCCGGACAGGGGTCAGAGACCCAGTACTTC
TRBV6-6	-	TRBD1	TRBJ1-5	CASSPGQGKPQHF	TGTGCCAGCAGTCCGGGACAGGGGAAGCCCCAGCATTTT
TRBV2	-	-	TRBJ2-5	CASSERGGGETQYF	TGTGCCAGCAGTGAAAGGGGGGGAGGAGAGACCCAGTACTTC
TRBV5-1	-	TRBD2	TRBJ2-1	CASSQRPSGVYNEQFF	TGCGCCAGCAGCCAAAGGCCTAGCGGAGTTTACAATGAGCAGTTCTTC
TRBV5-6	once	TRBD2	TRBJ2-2	CASSLAGLAGVSGELFF	TGTGCCAGCAGCTTGGCCGGCCTAGCGGGAGTCTCCGGGGAGCTGTTTTTT
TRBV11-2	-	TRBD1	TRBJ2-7	CASSLRTGGHEQYF	TGTGCCAGCAGCTTACGGACAGGGGGCCACGAGCAGTACTTC
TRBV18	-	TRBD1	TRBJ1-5	CASSPGQGASGQPQHF	TGTGCCAGCTCACCGGGCCAGGGGGCTTCGGGGCAGCCCCAGCATTTT
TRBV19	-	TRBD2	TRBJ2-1	CASSLRGLVWGDEQFF	TGTGCCAGTAGTCTCCGTGGACTAGTTTGGGGAGATGAGCAGTTCTTC
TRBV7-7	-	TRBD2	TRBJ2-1	CASSLGGASGQGEQFF	TGTGCTAGCAGCTTAGGAGGGGCTAGCGGCCAGGGTGAGCAGTTCTTC
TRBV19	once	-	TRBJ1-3	CASGARVRSGNTIYF	TGTGCCAGTGGAGCCAGGGTCCGCTCTGGAAACACCATATATTTT
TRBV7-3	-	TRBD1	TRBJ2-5	CASSLTGGQETQYF	TGTGCCAGCAGCCTGACAGGGGGGCAAGAGACCCAGTACTTC
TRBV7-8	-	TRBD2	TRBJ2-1	CASSLSPGLAGAFYNEQFF	TGTGCCAGCAGCCTAAGTCCGGGACTAGCGGGAGCTTTCTACAATGAGCAGTTCTTC
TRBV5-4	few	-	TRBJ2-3	CASSWVQGADTQYF	TGTGCCAGCAGCTGGGTGCAAGGGGCAGATACGCAGTATTTT
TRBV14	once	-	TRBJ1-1	CASSHKAGNTEAFF	TGTGCCAGCAGCCACAAAGCGGGGAACACTGAAGCTTTCTTT
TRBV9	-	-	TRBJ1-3	CASSGTTGNTIYF	TGTGCCAGCAGCGGAACAACAGGAAACACCATATATTTT
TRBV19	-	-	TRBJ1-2	CASNEHPGGGYTF	TGTGCCAGTAATGAACACCCAGGCGGGGGCTACACCTTC
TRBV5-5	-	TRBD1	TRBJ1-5	CASSLGDRGLGQPQHF	TGTGCCAGCAGCTTGGGAGACAGGGGGCTGGGTCAGCCCCAGCATTTT
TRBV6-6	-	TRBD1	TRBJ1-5	CASSYLQGGNQPQHF	TGTGCCAGCAGTTATTTGCAGGGGGGCAATCAGCCCCAGCATTTT
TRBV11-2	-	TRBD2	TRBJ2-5	CASSLVRPRLAETQYF	TGTGCCAGCAGCTTAGTACGACCGCGACTAGCGGAGACCCAGTACTTC
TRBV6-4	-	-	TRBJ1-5	CASSATQGQPQHF	TGTGCCAGCAGTGCGACACAGGGACAGCCCCAGCATTTT
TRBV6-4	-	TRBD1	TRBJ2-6	CASDPGQGLPEQPGANVLTF	TGTGCCAGTGATCCGGGACAGGGACTACCGGAGCAACCTGGGGCCAACGTCCTGACTTTC
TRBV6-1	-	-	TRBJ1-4	CASSPGGGINEKLFF	TGTGCCAGCAGTCCAGGTGGAGGAATTAATGAAAAACTGTTTTTT
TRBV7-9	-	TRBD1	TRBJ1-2	CASAKTGGVYGYTF	TGTGCCAGCGCTAAGACAGGGGGCGTTTATGGCTACACCTTC